A single sample is the source of the 2 T cell receptor beta chains below, sequenced in a study of cytomegalovirus exposure and HLA in healthy donors. Primers: 60 Vbeta forward and 13 Jbeta reverse. Assay used: immunoSEQ multiplex PCR; TCRdb lists only in-frame clones, some missing. The data contain some 140,000 clones, 65% to 80% of them singletons. The sample was PBMCs. These receptor sequences come from a man aged 40-49 years in good health and CMV-seronegative.

The chain couples TRBV28 to TRBJ1-2, with a tentative D call TRBD1 (6 bases). Germline assignment: CDR1 MDHEN and CDR2 SYDVKM. The V gene lost 7 bases and the J gene lost 7 bases, with 10 bases spanning the gap. This CDR3 comprises 11 residues. Here the CDR3 reads CASTGGFGYTF. CDR3 DNA: TGTGCCAGCACTGGGGGCTTTGGCTACACCTTC.

This chain connects TRBV5-6 to TRBJ2-1; D gene ambiguous. This CDR3 is built from 12 residues. Deletions cut 3 bases from V and 4 bases from J, with 5 bases between. CDR1 SGHDT and CDR2 YYEEEE come from the germline V gene. The CDR3 loop reads CASSSNYNEQFF. CDR3 nucleotide sequence: TGTGCCAGCAGCTCAAATTACAATGAGCAGTTCTTC. The full variable domain, its missing parts supplied by reference TRBV5-6 and TRBJ2-1, is DAGVTQSPTHLIKTRGQQVTLRCSPKSGHDTVSWYQQALGQGPQFIFQYYEEEERQRGNFPDRFSGHQFPNYSSELNVNALLLGDSALYLCASSSNYNEQFFGPGTRLTVL.